This TCR beta chain stems from a study of cytomegalovirus exposure and HLA in healthy donors. The PCR contained 60 Vbeta and 13 Jbeta primers. Repertoires were generated with immunoSEQ multiplex PCR, while TCRdb's copy carries only in-frame clones and drops some. This table has some 200,000 clones, more than 75% appearing once. Findings and caveats of the study: Earlier analysis looked at TCR beta V segments, and most were productive about 90% or about 30% of the time. Looking again later, the authors saw that most CMV-associated TCR beta chains seemed HLA-restricted.

Per the germline V gene, CDR1 is LNHDA and CDR2 is SQIVND (reference sequence). The CDR3 sequence is 15 residues long. With V trimmed by 6 bases and J by 0 bases, 5 bases remained unmatched. About this clone itself: Its target is unknown.

The clonotype was recovered from a woman aged 45-65 years in good health and CMV-seropositive. The sequencing input was PBMCs. The chain has TRBV19 and TRBJ2-1; 7 bases fit TRBD1. The CDR3 coding sequence is TGTGCCAGTAGCAAGACAGGGAGCTCCTACAATGAGCAGTTCTTC. Its translation is CASSKTGSSYNEQFF.